Listed below are T cell receptor beta chains from one sample, sequenced in a study of CD8+CD57+ T cells in acquired aplastic anemia. TCRdb ran MiXCR on the reads and lists one entry per CDR3 protein. The sample has roughly 160,000 distinct CDR3 sequences; around 48% are singletons. Sequencing was done on a sample of sorted CD4+, CD8+, or CD8+CD57+ T cells (not recorded which) from PBMCs. The source is a human donor with aplastic anemia. The CDR3 runs from the conserved cysteine through the conserved F or W. D genes are given only for firm matches. Only part of the rows carry a size: once, few, many, or a class if the clone is expanded.

TRBV19	NA	TRBJ1-1	many	CASSMAGARNTEAFF	TGTGCCAGTAGTATGGCGGGGGCGAGGAACACTGAAGCTTTCTTT
TRBV7-6	NA	TRBJ1-1	many	CASSPQHPGFTEAFF	TGTGCCAGCAGCCCACAACACCCTGGATTCACTGAAGCTTTCTTT
TRBV9	NA	TRBJ1-2	NA	CASSSGNGYGYTF	TGTGCCAGCAGTTCAGGGAATGGCTATGGCTACACCTTC
TRBV15	NA	TRBJ2-2	NA	CATCVGTSNTGELFF	TGTGCCACCTGCGTCGGGACTTCGAACACCGGGGAGCTGTTTTTT
TRBV2	NA	TRBJ2-3	many	CATAGQGTDTQYF	TGTGCCACGGCGGGACAAGGCACAGATACGCAGTATTTT
TRBV6-5	NA	TRBJ1-3	many	CASSYSVGTIYF	TGTGCCAGCAGTTACTCGGTCGGCACCATATATTTT
TRBV5-1	TRBD2	TRBJ2-5	many	CASSLGLAGGPVETQYF	TGCGCCAGCAGCTTGGGACTAGCGGGAGGGCCAGTGGAGACCCAGTACTTC
TRBV10-3	TRBD2	TRBJ2-2	many	CAIKGLADGTGELFF	TGTGCCATCAAGGGGCTAGCGGATGGGACCGGGGAGCTGTTTTTT
TRBV19	TRBD1	TRBJ1-2	many	CASTKGVPGQSTRDGTF	TGTGCCAGTACCAAAGGGGTCCCGGGACAGAGCACCCGAGATGGGACCTTC
TRBV30	NA	TRBJ1-1	NA	CAWSVQSTEAFF	TGTGCCTGGAGTGTACAGAGCACTGAAGCTTTCTTT
TRBV7-8	NA	TRBJ2-3	NA	CASSLAQRGFTDTQYF	TGTGCCAGCAGCTTAGCGCAACGGGGGTTCACAGATACGCAGTATTTT
TRBV29-1	NA	TRBJ2-7	many	CSVAQGRAEQYF	TGCAGCGTTGCGCAGGGTCGGGCCGAGCAGTACTTC